This TCR beta chain was captured by sequencing in a study of OX40 agonist ivuxolimab in advanced cancers. For the study at large: Dose-escalation patients' cancers were hepatocellular carcinoma, melanoma, renal cell or head and neck cancer. There were three patients with partial responses, one having hepatocellular carcinoma and two cutaneous melanoma.

Data came from immunoSEQ multiplex PCR; TCRdb stores just in-frame clones and leaves some out. The repertoire has fewer than 80,000 clones, roughly 88% of them found once; the top ten carry 1.1%. The sample here was CD4+ or CD8+ T cells sorted from blood, taken in a trial of the OX40 agonist ivuxolimab. The receptor comes from an adult with an advanced solid tumor such as melanoma, head and neck, liver or kidney cancer.

CDR3 sequence reads: CASSFDGLAGGIYEQYF. CDR3 sequence (DNA): TGTGCCAGCAGCTTTGATGGGCTAGCGGGGGGAATCTACGAGCAGTACTTC. J is TRBJ2-7 and V is TRBV7-2; 11 bases are a match to TRBD2. CDR1 SGHTA and CDR2 FQGNSA come from the germline V gene. This CDR3 has 17 residues. V gave up 3 bases and J gave up 3 bases; unmatched junction bases: 10.